This T cell receptor beta chain was sequenced during a study of intratumoral heterogeneity in liver cancer. Points from the study as a whole: Tumor-infiltrating lymphocytes were acknowledged as under-represented in the sampling.

As concerns this clone: Its cognate antigen is unknown.

CDR1 and CDR2 (germline): SNHLY, FYNNEI. The V gene end was trimmed by 8 bases and the J gene end by 5 bases; junction bases not matched to a gene: 12. The CDR3 consists of 14 residues. Using immunoSEQ multiplex PCR, the repertoire was profiled, and TCRdb retains in-frame clones only, with some absent. The data show some 21,000 clones, over 60% seen once. Patients had early-stage hepatocellular carcinoma, untreated before resection. No macroscopic necrosis or hemorrhage was seen in sampled areas. The sequence was obtained from a woman between 65 and 79 years old with hepatocellular carcinoma. The chain has TRBV2 and TRBJ2-7, with 7 bases aligning to TRBD2. Source: tumor-adjacent normal tissue, taken before any cancer treatment. DNA of the CDR3: TGTGCCAGCGGGATTGAACTAGCGATACACGAGCAGTACTTC. This translates into CASGIELAIHEQYF.